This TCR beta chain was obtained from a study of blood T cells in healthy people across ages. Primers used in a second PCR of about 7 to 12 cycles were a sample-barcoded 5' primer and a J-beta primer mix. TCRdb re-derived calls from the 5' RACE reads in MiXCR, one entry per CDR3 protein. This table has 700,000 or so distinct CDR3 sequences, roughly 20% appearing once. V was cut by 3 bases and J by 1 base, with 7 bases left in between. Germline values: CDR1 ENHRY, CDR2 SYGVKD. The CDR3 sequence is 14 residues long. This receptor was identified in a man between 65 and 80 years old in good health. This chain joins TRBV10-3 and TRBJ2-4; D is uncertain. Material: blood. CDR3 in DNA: TGTGCCATCAGTGACCAGGCGGCCAAAAACATTCAGTACTTC. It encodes CAISDQAAKNIQYF.